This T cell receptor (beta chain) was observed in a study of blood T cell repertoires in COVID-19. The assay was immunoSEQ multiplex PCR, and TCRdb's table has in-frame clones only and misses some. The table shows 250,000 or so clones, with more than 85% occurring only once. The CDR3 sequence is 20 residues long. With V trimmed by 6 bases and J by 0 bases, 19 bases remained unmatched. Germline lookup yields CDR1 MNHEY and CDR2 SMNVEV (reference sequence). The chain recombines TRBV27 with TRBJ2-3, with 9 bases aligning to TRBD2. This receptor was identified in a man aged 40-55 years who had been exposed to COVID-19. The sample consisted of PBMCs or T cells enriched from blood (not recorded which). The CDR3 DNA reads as TGTGCCAGCAGCCTCATACTTCCCGCCGGGCTAGCGGGGAGCACAGATACGCAGTATTTT. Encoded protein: CASSLILPAGLAGSTDTQYF.